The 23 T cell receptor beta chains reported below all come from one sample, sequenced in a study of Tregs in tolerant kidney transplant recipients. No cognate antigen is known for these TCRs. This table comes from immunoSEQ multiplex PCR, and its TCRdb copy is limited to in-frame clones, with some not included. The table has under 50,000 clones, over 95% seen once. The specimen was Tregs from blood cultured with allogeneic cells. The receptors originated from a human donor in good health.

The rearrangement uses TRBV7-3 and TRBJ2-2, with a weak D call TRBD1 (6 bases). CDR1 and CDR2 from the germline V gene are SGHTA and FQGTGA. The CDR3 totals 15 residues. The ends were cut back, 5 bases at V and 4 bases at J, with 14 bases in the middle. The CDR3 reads CASSPHRAGTGELFF. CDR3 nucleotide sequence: TGTGCCAGCAGCCCACACAGGGCCGGCACCGGGGAGCTGTTTTTT.

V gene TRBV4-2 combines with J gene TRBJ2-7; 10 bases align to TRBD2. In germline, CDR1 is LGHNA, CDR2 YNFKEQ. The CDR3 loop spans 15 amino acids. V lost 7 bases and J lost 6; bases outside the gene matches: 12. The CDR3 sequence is CASKAQAGGLGEQYF. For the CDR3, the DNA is TGTGCCAGCAAGGCACAAGCGGGAGGGTTGGGCGAGCAGTACTTC.

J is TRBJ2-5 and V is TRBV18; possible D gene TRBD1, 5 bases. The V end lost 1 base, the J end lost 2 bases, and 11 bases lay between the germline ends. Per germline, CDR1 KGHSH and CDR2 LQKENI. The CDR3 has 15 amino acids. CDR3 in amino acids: CASSPHQTAQETQYF. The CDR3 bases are TGTGCCAGCTCACCACACCAGACAGCTCAAGAGACCCAGTACTTC. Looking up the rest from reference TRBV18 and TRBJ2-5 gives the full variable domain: NAGVMQNPRHLVRRRGQEARLRCSPMKGHSHVYWYRQLPEEGLKFMVYLQKENIIDESGMPKERFSAEFPKEGPSILRIQQVVRGDSAAYFCASSPHQTAQETQYFGPGTRLLVL.

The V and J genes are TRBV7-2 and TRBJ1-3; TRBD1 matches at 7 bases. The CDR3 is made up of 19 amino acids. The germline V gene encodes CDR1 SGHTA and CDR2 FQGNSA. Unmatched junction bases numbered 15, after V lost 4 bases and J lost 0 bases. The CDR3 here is CASSSARDSAFFSGNTIYF. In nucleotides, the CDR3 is TGTGCCAGCAGCTCTGCGAGGGACAGTGCCTTCTTCTCTGGAAACACCATATATTTT.

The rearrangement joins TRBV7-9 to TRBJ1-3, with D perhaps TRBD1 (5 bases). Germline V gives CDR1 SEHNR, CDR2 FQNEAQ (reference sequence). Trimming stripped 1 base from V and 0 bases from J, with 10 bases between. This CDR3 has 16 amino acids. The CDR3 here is CASSLGGRGSGNTIYF. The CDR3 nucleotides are TGTGCCAGCAGCTTAGGGGGAAGGGGCTCTGGAAACACCATATATTTT.

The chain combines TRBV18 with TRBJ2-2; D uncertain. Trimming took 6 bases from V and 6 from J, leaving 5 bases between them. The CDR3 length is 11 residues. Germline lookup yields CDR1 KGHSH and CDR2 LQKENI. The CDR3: CASSPSGELFF. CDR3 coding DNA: TGTGCCAGCTCCCCCTCCGGGGAGCTGTTTTTT.

The CDR3 region is CAWSVSAGEKFF. DNA for the CDR3: TGTGCCTGGAGTGTAAGTGCGGGAGAGAAGTTCTTC. The rearrangement joins TRBV30 to TRBJ2-1; 7 nucleotides match TRBD2. Germline V gene lookup returns CDR1 GTSNPN and CDR2 SVGIG (reference sequence). The J segment lost 14 bases and the V segment lost 0 bases, leaving 7 bases of the junction unmatched. CDR3 length equals 12 residues.

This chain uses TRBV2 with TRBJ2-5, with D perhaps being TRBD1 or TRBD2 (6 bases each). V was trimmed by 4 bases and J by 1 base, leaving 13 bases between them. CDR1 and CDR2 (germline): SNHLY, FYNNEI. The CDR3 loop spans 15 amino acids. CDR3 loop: CASSVLRGPQETQYF. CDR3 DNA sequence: TGTGCCAGCAGTGTTCTCCGGGGGCCCCAAGAGACCCAGTACTTC.

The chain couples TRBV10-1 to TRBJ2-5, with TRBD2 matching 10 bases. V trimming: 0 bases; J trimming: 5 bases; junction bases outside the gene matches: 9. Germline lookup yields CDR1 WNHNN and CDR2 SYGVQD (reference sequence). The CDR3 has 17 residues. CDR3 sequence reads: CASSESILAGAGETQYF. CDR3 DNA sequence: TGCGCCAGCAGTGAGTCGATTCTAGCGGGAGCTGGGGAGACCCAGTACTTC.

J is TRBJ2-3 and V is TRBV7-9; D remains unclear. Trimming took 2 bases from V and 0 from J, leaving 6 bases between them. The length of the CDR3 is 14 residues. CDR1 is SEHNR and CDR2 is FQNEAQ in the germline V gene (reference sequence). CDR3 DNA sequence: TGTGCCAGCAGCTTAACGAGAAGCACAGATACGCAGTATTTT. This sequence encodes CASSLTRSTDTQYF.

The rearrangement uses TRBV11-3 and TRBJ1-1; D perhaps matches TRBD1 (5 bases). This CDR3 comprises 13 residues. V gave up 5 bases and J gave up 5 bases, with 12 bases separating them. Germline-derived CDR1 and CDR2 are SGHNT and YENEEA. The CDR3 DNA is TGTGCCAGCAGCCCAGACAGTTTGACTGAAGCTTTCTTT. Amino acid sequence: CASSPDSLTEAFF.

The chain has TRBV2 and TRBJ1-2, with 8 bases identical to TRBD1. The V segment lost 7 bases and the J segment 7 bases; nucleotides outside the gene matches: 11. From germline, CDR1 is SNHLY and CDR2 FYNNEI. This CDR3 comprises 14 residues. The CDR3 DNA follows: TGTGCCAGCAAACCCCAGGGGGCGCAAAGTGGCTACACCTTC. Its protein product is CASKPQGAQSGYTF.

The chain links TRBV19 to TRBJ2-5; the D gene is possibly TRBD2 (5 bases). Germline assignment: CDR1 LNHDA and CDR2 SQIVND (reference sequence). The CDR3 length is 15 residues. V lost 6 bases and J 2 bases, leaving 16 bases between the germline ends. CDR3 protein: CASRMRGSRQETQYF. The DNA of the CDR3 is TGTGCCAGTAGGATGAGAGGGTCACGGCAAGAGACCCAGTACTTC.

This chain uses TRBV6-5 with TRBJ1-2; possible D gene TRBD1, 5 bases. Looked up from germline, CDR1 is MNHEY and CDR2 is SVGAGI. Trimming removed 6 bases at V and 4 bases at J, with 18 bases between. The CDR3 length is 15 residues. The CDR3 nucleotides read TGTGCCAGCAGGCGGGACGGCCCGGGAGGCTATGGCTACACCTTC. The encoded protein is CASRRDGPGGYGYTF.

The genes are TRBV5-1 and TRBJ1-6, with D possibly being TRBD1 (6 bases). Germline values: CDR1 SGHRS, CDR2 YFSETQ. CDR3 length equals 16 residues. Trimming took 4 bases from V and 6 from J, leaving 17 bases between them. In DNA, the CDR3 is TGCGCCAGCAGCCCAACCTGGGGGGCCGGTAATTCACCCCTCCACTTT. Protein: CASSPTWGAGNSPLHF.

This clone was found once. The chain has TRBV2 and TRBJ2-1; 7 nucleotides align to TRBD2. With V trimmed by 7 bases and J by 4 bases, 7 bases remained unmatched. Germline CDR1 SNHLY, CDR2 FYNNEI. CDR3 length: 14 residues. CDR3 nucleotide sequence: TGTGCCAGCAAAGCGGGGACCACATACAATGAGCAGTTCTTC. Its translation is CASKAGTTYNEQFF.

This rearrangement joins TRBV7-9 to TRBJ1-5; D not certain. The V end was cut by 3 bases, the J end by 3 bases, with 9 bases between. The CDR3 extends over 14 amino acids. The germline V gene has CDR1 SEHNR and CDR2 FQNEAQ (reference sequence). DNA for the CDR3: TGTGCCAGCAGCTTTTCGGGGAACAATCAGCCCCAGCATTTT. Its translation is CASSFSGNNQPQHF.

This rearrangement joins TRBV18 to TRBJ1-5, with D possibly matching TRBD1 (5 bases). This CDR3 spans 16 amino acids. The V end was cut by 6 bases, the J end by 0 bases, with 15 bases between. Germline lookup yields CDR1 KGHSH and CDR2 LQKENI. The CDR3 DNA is TGTGCCAGCTCTCCCACGGGGCGAATTAGCAATCAGCCCCAGCATTTT. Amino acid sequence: CASSPTGRISNQPQHF.

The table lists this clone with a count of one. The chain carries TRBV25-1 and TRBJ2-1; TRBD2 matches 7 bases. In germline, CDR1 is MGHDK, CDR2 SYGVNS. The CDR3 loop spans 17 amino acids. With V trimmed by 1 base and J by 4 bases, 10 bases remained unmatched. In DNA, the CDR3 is TGTGCCAGCAGTGAATTGAGAGGGAGGGCGCCTTACAATGAGCAGTTCTTC. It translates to CASSELRGRAPYNEQFF.

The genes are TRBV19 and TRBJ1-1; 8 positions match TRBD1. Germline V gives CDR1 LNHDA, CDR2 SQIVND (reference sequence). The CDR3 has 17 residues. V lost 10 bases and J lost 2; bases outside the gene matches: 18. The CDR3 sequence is CATGARDRRFPNTEAFF. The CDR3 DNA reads TGTGCCACAGGAGCCCGGGACAGGAGGTTCCCAAACACTGAAGCTTTCTTT.

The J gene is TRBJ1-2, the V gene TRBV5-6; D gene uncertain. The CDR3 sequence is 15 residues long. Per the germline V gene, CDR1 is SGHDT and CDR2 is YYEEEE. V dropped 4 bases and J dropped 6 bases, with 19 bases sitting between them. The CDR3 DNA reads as TGTGCCAGCAGCCTCATAGGAGGAGGTTATCATGGCTACACCTTC. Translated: CASSLIGGGYHGYTF.

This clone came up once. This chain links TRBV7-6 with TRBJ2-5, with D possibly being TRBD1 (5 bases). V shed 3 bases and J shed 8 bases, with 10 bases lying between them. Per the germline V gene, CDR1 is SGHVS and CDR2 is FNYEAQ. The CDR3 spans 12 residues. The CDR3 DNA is TGTGCCAGCAGCTTGGCTCAGGGAACCCAGTACTTC. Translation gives CASSLAQGTQYF.

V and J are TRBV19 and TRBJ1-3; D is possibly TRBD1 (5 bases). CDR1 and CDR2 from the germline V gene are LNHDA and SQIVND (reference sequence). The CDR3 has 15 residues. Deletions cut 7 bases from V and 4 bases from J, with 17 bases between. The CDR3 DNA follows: TGTGCCAGTACTTTCAGCAGGGTGGCCGGAAACACCATATATTTT. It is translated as CASTFSRVAGNTIYF.